The count of the clone carrying this T cell receptor (beta chain) is one. Antigen unknown. Trimming took 9 bases from V and 7 from J; bases not matched to a gene: 11. The germline V gene has CDR1 LNHDA and CDR2 SQIVND (reference sequence). This CDR3 spans 14 amino acids. Donors in the study were healthy people who gave bone marrow. This entry belongs to a study of cytomegalovirus exposure and HLA in healthy donors. Whole-study results and caveats: Researchers counted 164 TCR beta chains as cytomegalovirus-associated. Analyzed later, association rates of TCRs varied across HLA loci, with DRB1 most and HLA-C fewest.

Primers included in the PCR were 60 Vbeta and 13 Jbeta primers. Authors' data handling: Later reanalysis found 80 million or so unique TCR beta chains, around 9.9 million of them shared. Here immunoSEQ multiplex PCR was the method, and the copy in TCRdb shows in-frame clones only, minus some. V, J and clone size were drawn from that table, and D and trimming were deduced from the DNA. The profile shows about 69,000 clones, more than 75% of them singletons. V and J are TRBV19 and TRBJ1-4; 7 bases line up with TRBD1. Input material: PBMCs. This clonotype was sampled from a man aged 18 to 35 in good health and CMV-seronegative. The CDR3 spells CASRSRQGSEKLFF. CDR3 bases: TGTGCCAGCCGATCGAGACAGGGAAGTGAAAAACTGTTTTTT.